The 30 T cell receptor beta chains given below trace back to one sample, sequenced in a study of shared clonotypes between healthy human individuals. Generated by immunoSEQ multiplex PCR, the TCRdb table keeps only in-frame clones and is missing some. The sample yields about 530,000 clones, roughly 79% seen once. Sequencing input: PBMCs. The receptors were sampled from a woman aged 40 to 55 in good health. Some clones in this sample may be carry-over from other donors' samples.

The chain uses TRBV5-1 and TRBJ2-6, with D perhaps TRBD1 or TRBD2 (5 bases each). The CDR3 is made up of 17 amino acids. Trimming removed 3 bases at V and 0 bases at J, with 13 bases between. Per germline, CDR1 SGHRS and CDR2 YFSETQ. The CDR3 spells CASSSGAGVSGANVLTF. The CDR3 nucleotides read TGCGCCAGCAGCTCCGGGGCAGGAGTCTCTGGGGCCAACGTCCTGACTTTC.

The V call is TRBV19, the J call TRBJ2-2; D might be TRBD1 (6 bases). With 6 bases removed from V and 6 bases from J, the gap between germline ends came to 11 bases. The length of the CDR3 is 13 residues. Looked up from germline, CDR1 is LNHDA and CDR2 is SQIVND (reference sequence). The CDR3 protein is CASSHRVAGELFF. The CDR3 region has the DNA TGTGCCAGTAGCCACAGGGTAGCCGGGGAGCTGTTTTTT.

The chain is built from TRBV28 and TRBJ2-3; TRBD2 might be the D (6 bases). The CDR3 consists of 17 residues. The germline V gene encodes CDR1 MDHEN and CDR2 SYDVKM. V was trimmed by 3 bases and J by 2 bases, leaving 18 bases between them. The CDR3 is CASSLKPGLLNTDTQYF. CDR3 bases: TGTGCCAGCAGTTTGAAGCCGGGACTGCTAAACACAGATACGCAGTATTTT.

The rearrangement uses TRBV28 and TRBJ2-7; 8 bases are shared with TRBD1. This CDR3 region has 15 residues. The V gene end was trimmed by 3 bases and the J gene end by 5 bases; junction bases not matched to a gene: 9. CDR1 and CDR2 (germline): MDHEN, SYDVKM. Here the CDR3 reads CASSFRQGARNEQYF. CDR3 sequence (DNA): TGTGCCAGCAGTTTTAGGCAGGGGGCCAGGAACGAGCAGTACTTC.

Only a few counts were recorded for this clone. V usage is TRBV28 and J usage is TRBJ1-2; D uncertain. The CDR3 sequence is 14 residues long. V lost 6 bases, J lost 8 bases, and 19 bases lay in between. Germline CDR1 MDHEN, CDR2 SYDVKM. CDR3 sequence reads: CASRSPAGGWGYTF. CDR3 nucleotides: TGTGCCAGCAGATCCCCCGCGGGAGGGTGGGGCTACACCTTC.

This clone was counted once. The chain couples TRBV4-1 to TRBJ2-7, with 9 nucleotides matching TRBD1. V shed 4 bases, J shed 3 bases, and the junction held 7 bases outside the gene matches. Germline values: CDR1 MGHRA, CDR2 YSYEKL. The CDR3 totals 15 residues. CDR3 sequence: CASSRTWTGDYEQYF. In DNA, the CDR3 is TGCGCCAGCAGCCGCACCTGGACAGGGGACTACGAGCAGTACTTC.

This chain links TRBV9 with TRBJ2-5; 9 nucleotides align to TRBD2. The junction had 10 bases not matched to a gene; V was cut back by 4 bases and J by 9 bases. The CDR3 has 14 amino acids. Germline CDR1 and CDR2: SGDLS and YYNGEE. CDR3 region: CASSPTWLAGPQYF. CDR3 nucleotides: TGTGCCAGCAGCCCTACCTGGCTAGCGGGACCCCAGTACTTC.

The V and J genes are TRBV4-3 and TRBJ1-3; D unclear. Looked up from germline, CDR1 is LGHNA and CDR2 is YSLEER. The CDR3 has 15 amino acids. V gave up 2 bases and J gave up 0 bases, with 8 bases separating them. DNA for the CDR3: TGCGCCAGCAGCCAATGGTCCCGCTCTGGAAACACCATATATTTT. Protein: CASSQWSRSGNTIYF.

The genes are TRBV28 and TRBJ2-7; the match to TRBD2 covers 8 bases. This CDR3 spans 14 amino acids. CDR1 and CDR2 from the germline V gene are MDHEN and SYDVKM. With 3 bases clipped from V and 9 bases from J, the junction kept 10 bases outside the gene matches. The CDR3 sequence: CASSFYQRERVQYF. The CDR3 DNA follows: TGTGCCAGCAGTTTTTACCAGCGGGAGAGAGTGCAGTACTTC.

This clone was observed once. The chain employs TRBV19 and TRBJ2-7; no clear D. The germline V gene encodes CDR1 LNHDA and CDR2 SQIVND (reference sequence). Trimming took 3 bases from V and 6 from J, leaving 9 bases between them. The CDR3 runs to 12 residues. The CDR3 DNA reads as TGTGCCAGTAGTATGTTTGGTGGCGAGCAGTACTTC. Its translation: CASSMFGGEQYF.

This sequence joins TRBV12-1 and TRBJ2-1; TRBD2 was called by the table and not checked on the DNA. TRBV12-1 is a pseudogene locus. This CDR3 has 16 amino acids. The CDR3 is CASLGTSGSLGDEQFF. CDR3 DNA: TGTGCCAGCCTGGGGACTAGCGGGAGTCTAGGCGATGAGCAGTTCTTC.

The chain recombines TRBV27 with TRBJ2-6; TRBD2 is a possible D gene (5 bases). The CDR3 totals 17 residues. With 3 bases removed from V and 0 bases from J, the gap between germline ends came to 12 bases. Germline lookup yields CDR1 MNHEY and CDR2 SMNVEV (reference sequence). The CDR3 region has the DNA TGTGCCAGCAGTTTTCGTTGGACTTTCTCTGGGGCCAACGTCCTGACTTTC. Translated, it gives CASSFRWTFSGANVLTF. Full variable domain (missing parts from reference TRBV27 and TRBJ2-6): EAQVTQNPRYLITVTGKKLTVTCSQNMNHEYMSWYRQDPGLGLRQIYYSMNVEVTDKGDVPEGYKVSRKEKRNFPLILESPSPNQTSLYFCASSFRWTFSGANVLTFGAGSRLTVL.

The chain carries TRBV5-4 and TRBJ2-5, with TRBD2 matching 10 bases. With 5 bases clipped from V and 2 bases from J, the junction kept 6 bases outside the gene matches. The CDR3 is 15 amino acids. Germline loops: CDR1 SGHNT, CDR2 YYREEE (reference sequence). The CDR3 spells CASRGGTSAQETQYF. In nucleotides, the CDR3 is TGTGCCAGCAGGGGGGGGACTAGCGCGCAAGAGACCCAGTACTTC.

The chain carries TRBV5-1 and TRBJ2-7, with D perhaps matching TRBD1 (6 bases). The germline V and J ends were trimmed by 6 bases and 2 bases, with 12 bases remaining between them. The CDR3 is 13 amino acids. The germline V gene encodes CDR1 SGHRS and CDR2 YFSETQ. CDR3 loop: CASNRAGTYEQYF. The CDR3 DNA follows: TGCGCCAGCAACAGGGCAGGCACCTACGAGCAGTACTTC.

This clone appeared a single time. V and J are TRBV4-2 and TRBJ2-5; D remains unclear. The CDR3 is 15 residues long. CDR1 LGHNA and CDR2 YNFKEQ come from the germline V gene. V was trimmed by 0 bases and J by 7 bases, leaving 15 bases between them. The CDR3 protein is CASSQEFLTGVTQYF. The CDR3 DNA sequence: TGTGCCAGCAGCCAAGAATTCCTGACTGGGGTGACCCAGTACTTC.

This chain links TRBV7-2 with TRBJ2-1; D is unresolved. From germline, CDR1 is SGHTA and CDR2 FQGNSA. The CDR3 loop spans 13 amino acids. The V and J ends lost 1 base and 6 bases respectively, with 7 bases between them. Written as DNA, the CDR3 is TGTGCCAGCAGCTTAGTACCCGCCAATGAGCAGTTCTTC. The encoded protein is CASSLVPANEQFF.

The chain couples TRBV5-4 to TRBJ2-1; 7 bases fit TRBD1. This CDR3 has 15 residues. J lost 6 bases, V lost 4 bases, and 10 bases had no gene match. CDR1 is SGHNT, CDR2 YYREEE, per germline (reference sequence). CDR3 region: CASSPTLDRANEQFF. Here the CDR3 DNA reads TGTGCCAGCAGCCCAACCCTAGACAGGGCCAATGAGCAGTTCTTC.

As to this clone: A far larger clone is just one base off, so this is likely a read error. The V and J genes are TRBV2 and TRBJ2-7; unclear D gene. The CDR3 is made up of 10 amino acids. Germline V CDR1 and CDR2: SNHLY, FYNNEI. The V and J ends lost 3 bases and 9 bases respectively, with 6 bases between them. The chain's CDR3 is CASSEARQYF. In nucleotides, the CDR3 is TGTGCCAGCAGTGAGGCGAGGCAGTACTTC.

This clone was seen a handful of times. The gene calls are TRBV6-1 and TRBJ1-5, with 9 bases that match TRBD1. The germline V gene has CDR1 MNHNS and CDR2 SASEGT. This CDR3 is 14 amino acids long. Unmatched junction bases numbered 4, after V lost 6 bases and J lost 4 bases. CDR3 bases: TGTGCCAGCAGCGAGACAGGGGGAAATCAGCCCCAGCATTTT. Translated, it gives CASSETGGNQPQHF.

V usage is TRBV5-8 and J usage is TRBJ2-5; TRBD1 agrees at 8 bases. Germline values: CDR1 SGHTS, CDR2 YDEGEE. V shed 4 bases, J shed 2 bases, and the junction held 10 bases outside the gene matches. CDR3 size: 16 residues. The CDR3 loop is CASSPLRTGRQETQYF. The CDR3 nucleotides are TGTGCCAGCAGCCCCCTAAGGACAGGGAGGCAAGAGACCCAGTACTTC.

The chain is built from TRBV2 and TRBJ2-7, with 12 bases matching TRBD2. CDR3 length: 14 residues. Germline trimming cut 7 bases from V and 3 bases from J; bases unmatched to any gene: 4. CDR1 and CDR2 from the germline V gene are SNHLY and FYNNEI. The CDR3 nucleotides are TGTGCCAGCAACCTAGCGGGAGGGAACTACGAGCAGTACTTC. Its protein product is CASNLAGGNYEQYF.

The V call is TRBV28, the J call TRBJ2-7; 8 bases fit TRBD1. The junction had 7 bases not matched to a gene; V was cut back by 7 bases and J by 2 bases. The CDR3 extends over 14 amino acids. Germline loops: CDR1 MDHEN, CDR2 SYDVKM. The CDR3 region is CASTPGDRPYEQYF. The CDR3 DNA reads TGTGCCAGCACCCCCGGGGACAGGCCCTACGAGCAGTACTTC.

The V call is TRBV15, the J call TRBJ2-3; 8 bases map to TRBD2. The length of the CDR3 is 19 residues. The germline V gene has CDR1 LNHNV and CDR2 YYDKDF (reference sequence). The J segment lost 0 bases and the V segment lost 5 bases, leaving 16 bases of the junction unmatched. The CDR3 DNA follows: TGTGCCACCAGCCACCGCTATAGGTCTAGCGGGCAGAGCACAGATACGCAGTATTTT. It encodes CATSHRYRSSGQSTDTQYF.

V and J are TRBV6-5 and TRBJ2-5; maybe TRBD2 (7 bases). This CDR3 has 13 amino acids. V gave up 6 bases and J gave up 4 bases, with 12 bases separating them. From germline, CDR1 is MNHEY and CDR2 SVGAGI. CDR3 nucleotides: TGTGCCAGCAGCTGGGGGGGCAGAGAGACCCAGTACTTC. Its translation is CASSWGGRETQYF.

This clone was seen once. The V call is TRBV2, the J call TRBJ1-4; D is ambiguous. The germline gives CDR1 SNHLY, CDR2 FYNNEI. V was trimmed by 6 bases and J by 7 bases, leaving 9 bases between them. There are 12 residues in the CDR3. CDR3 nucleotides: TGTGCCAGCAGGTCTGCGGGTGAAAAACTGTTTTTT. Its protein is CASRSAGEKLFF.

V is TRBV19 and J is TRBJ2-3; 10 positions agree with TRBD2. Per germline, CDR1 LNHDA and CDR2 SQIVND (reference sequence). V was clipped by 8 bases and J by 0 bases; unmatched bases: 17. CDR3 size: 19 residues. As DNA, the CDR3 is TGTGCCAGTCAAACCGGACGACGATTGACTAGCGGGAGCACAGATACGCAGTATTTT. Its protein product is CASQTGRRLTSGSTDTQYF.

This chain connects TRBV9 to TRBJ1-4, with 9 bases matching TRBD1. The CDR3 has 15 amino acids. Germline CDR1 is SGDLS and CDR2 is YYNGEE. The V and J ends lost 4 bases and 2 bases, in that order; junction bases with no gene match: 3. CDR3 sequence: CASSYGTGTNEKLFF. CDR3 coding DNA: TGTGCCAGCAGCTACGGGACAGGGACTAATGAAAAACTGTTTTTT.

V usage is TRBV30 and J usage is TRBJ1-2; possible D gene TRBD1, 6 bases. Trimming took off 2 bases at V and 4 bases at J, with 17 bases between the two ends. Germline-derived CDR1 and CDR2 are GTSNPN and SVGIG (reference sequence). This CDR3 contains 15 residues. The CDR3 reads CAWSPLQGFGYGYTF. In DNA, the CDR3 is TGTGCCTGGAGTCCCCTACAGGGATTCGGCTATGGCTACACCTTC.

The chain links TRBV27 to TRBJ2-3; perhaps D is TRBD1 or TRBD2 (6 bases each). The CDR3 length is 15 residues. CDR1 MNHEY and CDR2 SMNVEV come from the germline V gene (reference sequence). V was trimmed by 6 bases and J by 4 bases, leaving 17 bases between them. CDR3 amino acids: CASRRGEYGADTQYF. CDR3 sequence (DNA): TGTGCCAGCAGGAGGGGGGAGTATGGGGCAGATACGCAGTATTTT.

This rearrangement joins TRBV9 to TRBJ2-1; perhaps TRBD2 as D (6 bases). The CDR3 runs to 15 residues. Per the germline V gene, CDR1 is SGDLS and CDR2 is YYNGEE. With 3 bases removed from V and 3 bases from J, the gap between germline ends came to 13 bases. CDR3 DNA sequence: TGTGCCAGCAGCGCCCGGGGCGGGGACTACAATGAGCAGTTCTTC. It yields the protein CASSARGGDYNEQFF.